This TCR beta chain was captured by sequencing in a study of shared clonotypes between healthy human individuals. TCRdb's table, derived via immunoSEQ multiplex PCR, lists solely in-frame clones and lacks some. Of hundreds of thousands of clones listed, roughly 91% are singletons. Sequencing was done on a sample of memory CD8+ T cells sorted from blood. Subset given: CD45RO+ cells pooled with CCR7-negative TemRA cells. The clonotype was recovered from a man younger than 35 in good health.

CDR3 region: CASSLFEGRIYEQYF. In DNA, the CDR3 is TGTGCCAGCAGCTTATTTGAGGGACGGATTTACGAGCAGTACTTC. This chain links TRBV7-9 with TRBJ2-7; D may be TRBD1 or TRBD2 (5 bases each). V gave up 2 bases and J gave up 4 bases, with 15 bases separating them. The CDR3 is made up of 15 amino acids. The germline V gene encodes CDR1 SEHNR and CDR2 FQNEAQ (reference sequence).